This T cell receptor (beta chain) is from a study of post-analysis software for immune sequencing data. Study context: Multiple sclerosis in the patients followed relapsing-remitting, secondary progressive and progressive-relapsing courses.

This clonotype was detected a few times. Its cognate antigen is unknown. cDNA libraries for TCR beta contained unique molecular identifiers. The authors obtained about 520,000 cDNA molecules from roughly 1.1 to 9.2 million T cells. TCRdb ran MiXCR on the PCR reads and lists one entry per CDR3 protein. The sample has 750,000 to 900,000 distinct CDR3 sequences; just over 45% are singletons. The CDR3 extends over 14 amino acids. The ends lost 2 bases at V and 6 bases at J; junction bases unmatched: 6. Germline V CDR1 and CDR2: MDHEN, SYDVKM. Study-wide results and caveats: Compared with controls, patients showed significantly lower normalized Chao1 diversity. F measure clustering grouped samples strongly by preparation batch. Four or five TRBV segments were significantly more frequent in patients than in controls. TRBV5-6, TRBV5-1 and TRBV20-1 were among these segments.

The J gene is TRBJ2-7, the V gene TRBV28; 8 bases fit TRBD1. The TCR sequence derives from a girl aged 10 to 17 with multiple sclerosis. Sequenced material: blood. The CDR3 region has the DNA TGTGCCAGCAGTTTAGGGGCCAGGGGGCGCGAGCAGTACTTC. Residues: CASSLGARGREQYF.